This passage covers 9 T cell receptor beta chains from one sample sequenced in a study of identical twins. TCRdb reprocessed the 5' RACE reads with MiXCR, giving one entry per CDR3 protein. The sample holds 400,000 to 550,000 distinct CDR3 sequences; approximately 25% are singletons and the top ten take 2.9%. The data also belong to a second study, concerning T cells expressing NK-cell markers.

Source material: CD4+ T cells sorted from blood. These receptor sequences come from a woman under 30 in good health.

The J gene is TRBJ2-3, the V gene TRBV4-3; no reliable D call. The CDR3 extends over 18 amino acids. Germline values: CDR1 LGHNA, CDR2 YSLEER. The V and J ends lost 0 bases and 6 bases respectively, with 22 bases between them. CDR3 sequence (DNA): TGCGCCAGCAGCCAAGATTGGAAAAGCCTGGGTTCATCGGATACGCAGTATTTT. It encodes CASSQDWKSLGSSDTQYF.

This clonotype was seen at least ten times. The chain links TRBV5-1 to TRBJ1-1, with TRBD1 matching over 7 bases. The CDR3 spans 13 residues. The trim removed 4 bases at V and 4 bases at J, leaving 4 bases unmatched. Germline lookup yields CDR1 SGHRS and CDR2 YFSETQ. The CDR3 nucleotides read TGCGCCAGCAGCCAAAACAGGGGCACTGAAGCTTTCTTT. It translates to CASSQNRGTEAFF.

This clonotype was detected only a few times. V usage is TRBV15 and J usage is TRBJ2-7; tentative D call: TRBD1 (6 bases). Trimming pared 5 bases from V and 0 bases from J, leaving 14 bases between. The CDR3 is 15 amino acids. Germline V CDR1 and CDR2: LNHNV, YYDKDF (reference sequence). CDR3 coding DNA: TGTGCCACCAGCTTTCTCAGGGGTAGCTCCTACGAGCAGTACTTC. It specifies CATSFLRGSSYEQYF.

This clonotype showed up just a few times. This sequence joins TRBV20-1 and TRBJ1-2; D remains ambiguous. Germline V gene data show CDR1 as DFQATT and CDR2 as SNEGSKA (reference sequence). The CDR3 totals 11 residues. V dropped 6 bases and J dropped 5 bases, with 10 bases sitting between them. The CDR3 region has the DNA TGCAGTGCCCCCTACTTATATGGCTACACCTTC. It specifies CSAPYLYGYTF.

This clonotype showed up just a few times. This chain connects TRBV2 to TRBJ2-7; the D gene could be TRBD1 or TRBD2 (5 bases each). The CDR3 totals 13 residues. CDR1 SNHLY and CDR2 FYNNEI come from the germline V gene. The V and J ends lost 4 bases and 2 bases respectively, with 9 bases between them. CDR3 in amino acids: CASSVRGPYEQYF. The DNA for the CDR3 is TGTGCCAGCAGTGTTCGGGGCCCCTACGAGCAGTACTTC.

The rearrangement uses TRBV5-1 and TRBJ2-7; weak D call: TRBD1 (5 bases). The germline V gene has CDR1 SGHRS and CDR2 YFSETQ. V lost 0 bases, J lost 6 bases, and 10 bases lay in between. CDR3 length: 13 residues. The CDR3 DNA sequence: TGCGCCAGCAGCTTGGAAGATAGGGGCGAGCAGTACTTC. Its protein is CASSLEDRGEQYF.

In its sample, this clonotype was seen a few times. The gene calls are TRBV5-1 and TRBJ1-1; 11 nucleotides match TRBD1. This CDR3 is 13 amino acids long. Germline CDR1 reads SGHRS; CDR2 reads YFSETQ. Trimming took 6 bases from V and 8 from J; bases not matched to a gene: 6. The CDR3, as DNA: TGCGCCAGCAACACCGGGACAGGGGGAGAAGCTTTCTTT. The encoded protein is CASNTGTGGEAFF.

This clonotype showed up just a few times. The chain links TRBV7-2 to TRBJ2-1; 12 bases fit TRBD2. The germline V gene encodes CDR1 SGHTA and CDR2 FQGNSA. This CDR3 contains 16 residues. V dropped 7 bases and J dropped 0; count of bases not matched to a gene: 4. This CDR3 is CASMGTSGFSYNEQFF. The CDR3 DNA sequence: TGTGCCAGCATGGGGACTAGCGGGTTCTCCTACAATGAGCAGTTCTTC. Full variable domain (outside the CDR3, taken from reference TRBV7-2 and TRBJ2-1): GAGVSQSPSNKVTEKGKDVELRCDPISGHTALYWYRQSLGQGLEFLIYFQGNSAPDKSGLPSDRFSAERTGGSVSTLTIQRTQQEDSAVYLCASMGTSGFSYNEQFFGPGTRLTVL.

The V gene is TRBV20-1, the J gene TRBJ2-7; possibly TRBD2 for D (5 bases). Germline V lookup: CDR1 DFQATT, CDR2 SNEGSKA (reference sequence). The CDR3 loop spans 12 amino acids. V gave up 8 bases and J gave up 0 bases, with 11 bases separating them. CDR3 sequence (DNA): TGCAGTTGTCCCGGGAACTCCTACGAGCAGTACTTC. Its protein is CSCPGNSYEQYF.